The 21 T cell receptor beta chains below were found in one sample sequenced in a study of blood T cell repertoires in COVID-19. Some clones are missing from TCRdb's copy, which holds only in-frame ones; the method was immunoSEQ multiplex PCR. The sample has over 200,000 clones; just over 85% are singletons. The specimen was PBMCs or T cells enriched from blood (not recorded which). The source of these receptors is a man aged 18 to 30 who had recovered from COVID-19.

The rearrangement joins TRBV6-1 to TRBJ1-1; D may be TRBD1 (5 bases). Deletions cut 2 bases from V and 5 bases from J, with 12 bases between. Germline V CDR1 and CDR2: MNHNS, SASEGT. CDR3 size: 14 residues. CDR3 loop: CASSEIGGETEAFF. The CDR3, as DNA: TGTGCCAGCAGTGAAATCGGAGGGGAGACTGAAGCTTTCTTT.

V and J are TRBV7-2 and TRBJ2-1; 10 positions match TRBD2. The germline V gene has CDR1 SGHTA and CDR2 FQGNSA. V was clipped by 6 bases and J by 8 bases; unmatched bases: 10. The CDR3 extends over 15 amino acids. The CDR3 DNA is TGTGCCAGCAGAGGAAGCGGGGGGGCCTCTCATGAGCAGTTCTTC. Its translation: CASRGSGGASHEQFF.

The chain couples TRBV28 to TRBJ1-2, with TRBD1 matching over 9 bases. The CDR3 is made up of 12 amino acids. V lost 11 bases, J lost 7 bases, and 8 bases stayed unmatched. Germline CDR1 MDHEN, CDR2 SYDVKM. Here the CDR3 reads CAGGDRDVGYTF. The CDR3, as DNA: TGTGCCGGGGGGGACAGGGATGTTGGCTACACCTTC.

The chain recombines TRBV6-5 with TRBJ2-7; TRBD1 is a possible D gene (6 bases). The CDR3 extends over 13 amino acids. Germline CDR1 and CDR2: MNHEY and SVGAGI. Trimming removed 8 bases at V and 5 bases at J, with 16 bases between. CDR3 residues: CASETPGTHEQYF. The CDR3 coding sequence is TGTGCCAGCGAAACCCCCGGGACACACGAGCAGTACTTC.

The chain is built from TRBV11-2 and TRBJ1-1; no definite D call. The CDR3 extends over 16 amino acids. Germline-derived CDR1 and CDR2 are SGHAT and FQNNGV. V lost 5 bases to trimming and J lost 3 bases, with 19 bases between them. The CDR3 nucleotides are TGTGCCAGCAGCCAGCTGATCCCGGGAGCAGACACTGAAGCTTTCTTT. Protein product: CASSQLIPGADTEAFF.

This clone was detected only once. The J gene is TRBJ1-1, the V gene TRBV2, with D unresolved. Germline V gene sequence: CDR1 SNHLY, CDR2 FYNNEI. This CDR3 has 11 residues. V shed 3 bases and J shed 10 bases, with 9 bases lying between them. The CDR3 is CASSERVGAFF. CDR3 DNA: TGTGCCAGCAGTGAGAGGGTAGGAGCTTTCTTT. Full variable domain (outside the CDR3, taken from reference TRBV2 and TRBJ1-1): EPEVTQTPSHQVTQMGQEVILRCVPISNHLYFYWYRQILGQKVEFLVSFYNNEISEKSEIFDDQFSVERPDGSNFTLKIRSTKLEDSAMYFCASSERVGAFFGQGTRLTVV.

The chain employs TRBV27 and TRBJ2-5; a weak D match, TRBD2 (5 bases). With 5 bases removed from V and 1 base from J, the gap between germline ends came to 14 bases. The CDR3 loop spans 15 amino acids. Looked up from germline, CDR1 is MNHEY and CDR2 is SMNVEV (reference sequence). CDR3 bases: TGTGCCAGCAGTACAAGGCTGCGGGCCCAAGAGACCCAGTACTTC. Residues: CASSTRLRAQETQYF.

This chain uses TRBV12-5 with TRBJ1-1, with D perhaps TRBD1 (6 bases). The CDR3 length is 14 residues. Trimming cost V 6 bases and J 1 base, with 12 bases left between them. From germline, CDR1 is LGHNT and CDR2 FRNRAP. DNA for the CDR3: TGTGCTAGTGGGAAGGACAGCGCGAACACTGAAGCTTTCTTT. Its protein product is CASGKDSANTEAFF.

The DNA for the CDR3 is TGTGCCAGCTCACCAATCGAACAGGGGGCGACCGGGGAGCTGTTTTTT. Its protein is CASSPIEQGATGELFF. The genes are TRBV18 and TRBJ2-2; 9 bases align to TRBD1. Looked up from germline, CDR1 is KGHSH and CDR2 is LQKENI. V lost 2 bases, J lost 5 bases, and 6 bases stayed unmatched. The CDR3 length is 16 residues.

Regarding this clone: This may arise from a read error, as a much more abundant clone is one base away. The same CDR3 arises from other DNA sequences in this sample as well. J is TRBJ2-1 and V is TRBV19, with D uncertain. The V end was cut by 1 base, the J end by 9 bases, with 4 bases between. The CDR3 contains 11 residues. Germline V CDR1 and CDR2: LNHDA, SQIVND (reference sequence). The CDR3 nucleotides read TGTGCCAGTAGTATAGGAGGTGAGCAGTTCTTC. Translating gives CASSIGGEQFF.

This chain links TRBV5-1 with TRBJ1-5; no reliable D call. There are 15 residues in the CDR3. CDR1 is SGHRS and CDR2 is YFSETQ in the germline V gene. The ends were cut back, 3 bases at V and 0 bases at J, with 10 bases in the middle. CDR3 region: CASSSWTYSNQPQHF. The DNA of the CDR3 is TGCGCCAGCAGCTCGTGGACTTATAGCAATCAGCCCCAGCATTTT.

The V and J genes are TRBV18 and TRBJ1-1, with 8 bases that match TRBD1. This CDR3 is built from 18 residues. Germline assignment: CDR1 KGHSH and CDR2 LQKENI. The V segment lost 3 bases and the J segment 4 bases; nucleotides outside the gene matches: 16. CDR3 amino acids: CASSPGRQGLASATEAFF. Written as DNA, the CDR3 is TGTGCCAGCTCACCCGGCCGACAGGGGCTCGCCTCCGCCACTGAAGCTTTCTTT. The full variable domain, its missing parts supplied by reference TRBV18 and TRBJ1-1, is NAGVMQNPRHLVRRRGQEARLRCSPMKGHSHVYWYRQLPEEGLKFMVYLQKENIIDESGMPKERFSAEFPKEGPSILRIQQVVRGDSAAYFCASSPGRQGLASATEAFFGQGTRLTVV.

The chain employs TRBV5-1 and TRBJ2-7; TRBD1 matches at 8 bases. The V segment lost 4 bases and the J segment 7 bases; nucleotides outside the gene matches: 10. CDR3 length: 14 residues. The germline gives CDR1 SGHRS, CDR2 YFSETQ. As DNA, the CDR3 is TGCGCCAGCAGCACTACGACAGGGGTCGGAGAGCAGTACTTC. Its protein product is CASSTTTGVGEQYF.

This chain joins TRBV5-5 and TRBJ1-3; D remains ambiguous. There are 15 residues in the CDR3. Per germline, CDR1 SGHKS and CDR2 YYEKEE (reference sequence). V shed 4 bases and J shed 1 base, with 12 bases lying between them. CDR3 loop: CASSRSEGSGNTIYF. The CDR3, as DNA: TGTGCCAGCAGCCGCTCCGAGGGATCTGGAAACACCATATATTTT.

This clone was seen only once. V is TRBV7-2 and J is TRBJ2-2; D remains ambiguous. The CDR3 contains 14 residues. V lost 2 bases and J 5 bases, leaving 9 bases between the germline ends. Per the germline V gene, CDR1 is SGHTA and CDR2 is FQGNSA. The CDR3 DNA follows: TGTGCCAGCAGCTTATCTAGTTGGACCGGGGAGCTGTTTTTT. Translating it yields CASSLSSWTGELFF. Combining the CDR3 with reference TRBV7-2 and TRBJ2-2 gives the whole variable domain GAGVSQSPSNKVTEKGKDVELRCDPISGHTALYWYRQSLGQGLEFLIYFQGNSAPDKSGLPSDRFSAERTGGSVSTLTIQRTQQEDSAVYLCASSLSSWTGELFFGEGSRLTVL.

The rearrangement uses TRBV28 and TRBJ2-7, with D perhaps matching TRBD1 (5 bases). With 6 bases removed from V and 2 bases from J, the gap between germline ends came to 17 bases. The CDR3 has 15 residues. The germline gives CDR1 MDHEN, CDR2 SYDVKM. The CDR3 sequence: CASSQPQGSAYEQYF. The CDR3 DNA reads as TGTGCCAGCAGCCAGCCCCAGGGCAGCGCCTACGAGCAGTACTTC.

The rearrangement joins TRBV27 to TRBJ2-5; 9 bases align to TRBD1. J lost 6 bases, V lost 8 bases, and 13 bases had no gene match. CDR1 and CDR2 from the germline V gene are MNHEY and SMNVEV (reference sequence). The CDR3 is made up of 15 amino acids. CDR3 in amino acids: CASGRPGQGLQTQYF. The DNA of the CDR3 is TGTGCCAGCGGCCGTCCGGGACAGGGTTTGCAGACCCAGTACTTC.

The CDR3 DNA reads TGCGCCAGCAGCTTGCTACAGGATGAGCAGTTCTTC. It is translated as CASSLLQDEQFF. The gene calls are TRBV5-1 and TRBJ2-1, with TRBD1 as a possible D gene (5 bases). V was trimmed by 1 base and J by 8 bases, leaving 7 bases between them. Germline-derived CDR1 and CDR2 are SGHRS and YFSETQ. CDR3 length equals 12 residues.

This clone was seen once. The rearrangement links TRBV30 to TRBJ1-6; D is ambiguous. Germline V CDR1 and CDR2: GTSNPN, SVGIG (reference sequence). Trimming cost V 0 bases and J 5 bases, with 5 bases left between them. The CDR3 consists of 13 residues. CDR3 nucleotides: TGTGCCTGGAGTGTTTTTAATAATTCACCCCTCCACTTT. Protein sequence: CAWSVFNNSPLHF.

The genes are TRBV6-5 and TRBJ1-4; the D gene is possibly TRBD1 (5 bases). Germline CDR1 reads MNHEY; CDR2 reads SVGAGI. This CDR3 has 13 residues. V lost 4 bases, J lost 10 bases, and 13 bases lay in between. The CDR3 is CASSLTRGRKLFF. CDR3 DNA sequence: TGTGCCAGCAGTTTAACCCGGGGGAGAAAACTGTTTTTT.

The chain combines TRBV6-5 with TRBJ2-6; D not certain. Germline-derived CDR1 and CDR2 are MNHEY and SVGAGI. The ends were cut back, 7 bases at V and 1 base at J, with 8 bases in the middle. CDR3 length equals 14 residues. The CDR3 is CASTSRSGANVLTF. The CDR3 DNA sequence: TGTGCCAGCACTTCTCGGTCTGGGGCCAACGTCCTGACTTTC.